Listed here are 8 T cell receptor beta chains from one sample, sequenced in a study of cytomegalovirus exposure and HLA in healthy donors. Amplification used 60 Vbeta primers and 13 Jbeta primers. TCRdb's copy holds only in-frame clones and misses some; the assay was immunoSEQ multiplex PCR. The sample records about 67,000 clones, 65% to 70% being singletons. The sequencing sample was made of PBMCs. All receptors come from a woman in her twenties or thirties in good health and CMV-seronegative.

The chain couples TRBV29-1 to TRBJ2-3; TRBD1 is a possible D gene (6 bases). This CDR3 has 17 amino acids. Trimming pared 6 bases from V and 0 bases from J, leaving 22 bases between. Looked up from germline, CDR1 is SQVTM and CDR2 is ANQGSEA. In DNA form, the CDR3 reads TGCAGCGTCGCCGTTCTGGTGGGGGCTACTAGCACAGATACGCAGTATTTT. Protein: CSVAVLVGATSTDTQYF.

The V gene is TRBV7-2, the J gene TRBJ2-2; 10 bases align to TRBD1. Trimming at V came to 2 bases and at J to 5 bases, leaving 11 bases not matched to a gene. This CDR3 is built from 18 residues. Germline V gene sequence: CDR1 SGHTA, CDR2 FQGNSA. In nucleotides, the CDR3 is TGTGCCAGCAGCTTACCAAGACAGGGGGCGCGGGTGACCGGGGAGCTGTTTTTT. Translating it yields CASSLPRQGARVTGELFF.

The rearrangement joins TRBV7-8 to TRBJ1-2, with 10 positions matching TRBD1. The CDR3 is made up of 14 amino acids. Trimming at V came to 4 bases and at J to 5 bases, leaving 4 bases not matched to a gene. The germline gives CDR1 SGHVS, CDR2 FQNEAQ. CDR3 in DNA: TGTGCCAGCAGCTCGGACAGGGGGGGGTATGGCTACACCTTC. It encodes CASSSDRGGYGYTF. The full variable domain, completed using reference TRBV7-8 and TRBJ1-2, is GAGVSQSPRYKVAKRGQDVALRCDPISGHVSLFWYQQALGQGPEFLTYFQNEAQLDKSGLPSDRFFAERPEGSVSTLKIQRTQQEDSAVYLCASSSDRGGYGYTFGSGTRLTVV.

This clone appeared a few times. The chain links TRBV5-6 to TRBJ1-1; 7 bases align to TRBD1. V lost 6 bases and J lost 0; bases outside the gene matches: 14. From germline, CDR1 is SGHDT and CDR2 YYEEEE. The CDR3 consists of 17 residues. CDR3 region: CASTPGDRDRLNTEAFF. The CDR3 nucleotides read TGTGCCAGCACCCCCGGGGATAGGGACAGATTGAACACTGAAGCTTTCTTT.

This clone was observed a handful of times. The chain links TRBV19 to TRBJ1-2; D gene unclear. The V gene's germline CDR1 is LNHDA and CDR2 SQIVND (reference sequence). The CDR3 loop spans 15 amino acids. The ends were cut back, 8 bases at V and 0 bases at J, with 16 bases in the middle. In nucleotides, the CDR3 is TGTGCCAGTGGCGCTTTGCGGAGAGCTAACTATGGCTACACCTTC. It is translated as CASGALRRANYGYTF.

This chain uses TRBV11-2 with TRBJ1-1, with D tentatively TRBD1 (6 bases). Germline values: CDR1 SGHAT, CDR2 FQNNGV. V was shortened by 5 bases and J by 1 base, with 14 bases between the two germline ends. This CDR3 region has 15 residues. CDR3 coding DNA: TGTGCCAGCAGCCCCGAAGGGGGGGCGAACACTGAAGCTTTCTTT. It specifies CASSPEGGANTEAFF.

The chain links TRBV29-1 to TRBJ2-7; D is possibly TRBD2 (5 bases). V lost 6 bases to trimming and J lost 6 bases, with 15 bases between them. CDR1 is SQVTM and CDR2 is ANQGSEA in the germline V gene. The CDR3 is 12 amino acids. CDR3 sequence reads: CSVRDYNREQYF. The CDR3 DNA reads TGCAGCGTGAGGGATTACAATCGCGAGCAGTACTTC.

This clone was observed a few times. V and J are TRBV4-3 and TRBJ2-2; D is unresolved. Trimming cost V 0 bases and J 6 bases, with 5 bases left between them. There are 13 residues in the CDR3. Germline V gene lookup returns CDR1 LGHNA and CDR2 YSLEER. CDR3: CASSQDSPGELFF. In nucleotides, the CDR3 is TGCGCCAGCAGCCAAGACTCTCCCGGGGAGCTGTTTTTT.